This TCR beta chain is from a study of beta chain features in type 1 diabetes. The CDR3 runs to 15 residues. CDR1 is SNHLY, CDR2 FYNNEI, per germline. Concerning this clone itself: Its antigen is currently unknown. One junction end disagrees with the germline gene, perhaps due to a read error.

Stem cell-like memory, regulatory, central memory and naive CD4+ cells were sorted via CD45RO/CCR7/CD25/CD127/CD95/CD27. Each sorted population was over 98% pure. Notes on the study in general: In these data, an HLA type influence on TCRB rearrangement remained unresolved. Type 1 diabetes patients had moderately but significantly shorter TCRB CDR3s in all four CD4+ subsets.

Sequencing targeted expressed TCRB transcripts, as all isolated RNA had been reverse transcribed. Repertoires were generated with immunoSEQ multiplex PCR, while TCRdb's copy carries only in-frame clones and drops some. The table lists 250,000 or so clones, about 15% of them singletons. The chain joins TRBV2 to TRBJ1-6, with TRBD1 as a possible D gene (5 bases). The origin of this receptor is a young man with type 1 diabetes. Sequencing was carried out using naive CD4+ T cells from blood. This CDR3 reads CARSEGGVDNSPLHF. The CDR3 nucleotides read TGTGCCAGAAGTGAGGGAGGGGTCGATAATTCACCCCTCCACTTT.